This T cell receptor (beta chain) was profiled in a study of CD8 T cells in Susac syndrome. From germline, CDR1 is SQVTM and CDR2 ANQGSEA. The CDR3 spans 12 residues. V dropped 7 bases and J dropped 6; count of bases not matched to a gene: 6. Reverse transcription of roughly 0.45 to 1 ug RNA used random hexamers. TCRdb independently ran MiXCR on the immunoSEQ multiplex PCR reads; one entry per CDR3 protein. This sample has hundreds of thousands of distinct CDR3 sequences; 95% occur once, and the top ten carry 0.075% to 0.095%. The V and J genes are TRBV29-1 and TRBJ2-1; 7 nucleotides align to TRBD1. The specimen was CD4+ T cells from PBMCs. This receptor was identified in a human donor with multiple sclerosis. CDR3 nucleotide sequence: TGCAGCGCCAGGACAGGCCCCAATGAGCAGTTCTTC. Translating gives CSARTGPNEQFF.